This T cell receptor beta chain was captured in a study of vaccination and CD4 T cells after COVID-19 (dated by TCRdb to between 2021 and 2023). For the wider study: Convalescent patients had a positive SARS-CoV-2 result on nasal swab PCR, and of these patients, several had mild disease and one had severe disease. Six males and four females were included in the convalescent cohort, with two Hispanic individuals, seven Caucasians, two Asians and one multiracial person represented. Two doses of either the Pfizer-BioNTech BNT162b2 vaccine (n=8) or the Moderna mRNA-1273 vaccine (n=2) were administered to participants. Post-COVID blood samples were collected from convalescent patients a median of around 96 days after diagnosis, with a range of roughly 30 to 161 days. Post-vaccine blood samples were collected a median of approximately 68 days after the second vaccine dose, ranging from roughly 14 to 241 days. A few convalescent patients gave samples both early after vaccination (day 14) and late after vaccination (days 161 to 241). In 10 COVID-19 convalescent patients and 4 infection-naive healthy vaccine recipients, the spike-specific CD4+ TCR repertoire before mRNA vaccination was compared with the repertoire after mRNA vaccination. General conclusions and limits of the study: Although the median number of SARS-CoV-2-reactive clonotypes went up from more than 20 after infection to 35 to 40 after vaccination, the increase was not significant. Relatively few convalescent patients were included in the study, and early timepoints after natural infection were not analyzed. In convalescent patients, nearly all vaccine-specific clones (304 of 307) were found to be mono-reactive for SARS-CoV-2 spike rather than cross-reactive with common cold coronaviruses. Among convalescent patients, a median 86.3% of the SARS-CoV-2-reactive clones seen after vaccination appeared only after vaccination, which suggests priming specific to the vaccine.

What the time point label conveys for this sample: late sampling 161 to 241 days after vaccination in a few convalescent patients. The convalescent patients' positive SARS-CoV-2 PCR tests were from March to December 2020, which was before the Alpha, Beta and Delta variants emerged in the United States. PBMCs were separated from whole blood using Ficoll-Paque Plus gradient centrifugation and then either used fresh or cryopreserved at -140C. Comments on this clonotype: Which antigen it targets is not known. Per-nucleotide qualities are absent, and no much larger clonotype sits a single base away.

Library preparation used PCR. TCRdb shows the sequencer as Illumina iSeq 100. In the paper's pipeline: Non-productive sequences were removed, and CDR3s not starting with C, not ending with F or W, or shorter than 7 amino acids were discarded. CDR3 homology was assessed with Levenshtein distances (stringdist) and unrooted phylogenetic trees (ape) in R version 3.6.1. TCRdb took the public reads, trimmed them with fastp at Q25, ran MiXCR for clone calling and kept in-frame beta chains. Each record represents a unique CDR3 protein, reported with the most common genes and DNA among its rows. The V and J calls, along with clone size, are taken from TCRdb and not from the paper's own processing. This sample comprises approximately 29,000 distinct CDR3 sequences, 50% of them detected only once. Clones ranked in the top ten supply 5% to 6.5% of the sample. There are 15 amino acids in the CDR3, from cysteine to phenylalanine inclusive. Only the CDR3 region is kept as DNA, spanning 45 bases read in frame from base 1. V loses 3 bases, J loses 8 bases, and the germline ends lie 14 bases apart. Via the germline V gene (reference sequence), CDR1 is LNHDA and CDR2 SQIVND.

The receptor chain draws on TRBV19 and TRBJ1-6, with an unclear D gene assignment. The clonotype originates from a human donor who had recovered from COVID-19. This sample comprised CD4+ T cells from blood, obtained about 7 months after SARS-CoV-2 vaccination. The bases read TGTGCCAGTAGTATGGCTGGAGGTGGGGATTCACCCCTCCACTTT. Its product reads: CASSMAGGGDSPLHF.